This record covers a single TCR beta chain. As yet, its antigen is unknown. In the PCR, 60 Vbeta and 13 Jbeta primers were used. Only in-frame clones appear in the TCRdb table, and some are missing; sequencing was by immunoSEQ multiplex PCR. Seen in this sample are 31,000 or so clones; the ten most common clones hold 4.5% to 5.5%. This entry is derived from a study of cytomegalovirus exposure and HLA in healthy donors. Study-wide findings and caveats: A later examination showed that TCR association rates differed by HLA locus, with DRB1 most and HLA-C fewest. Cytomegalovirus status was reportedly diagnosed by the classifier with high sensitivity and specificity. Near-uniform donor sequencing depth was presumed by presence/absence analyses.

CDR3 length equals 18 residues. V lost 4 bases to trimming and J lost 1 base, with 23 bases between them. Germline lookup yields CDR1 SGDLS and CDR2 YYNGEE. Sample: PBMCs. The chain uses TRBV9 and TRBJ1-1; tentative D call: TRBD1 (5 bases). The TCR was taken from a female donor in good health and CMV-seronegative. CDR3 sequence reads: CASSSSARDLLPNTEAFF. In nucleotides, the CDR3 is TGTGCCAGCAGCAGCAGTGCCCGGGACTTACTCCCGAACACTGAAGCTTTCTTT.